This T cell receptor beta chain was documented in a study of tumor-infiltrating lymphocytes in primary liver carcinoma. Study information: These patients were men and women whose ages were 30 to 69 years.

RNA and DNA were co-extracted from about 19-30 mg of unsorted bulk tissue. Every patient in the cohort had a primary liver carcinoma. That carcinoma was treated by surgical resection. With a constant-region primer, TCR beta cDNA was made from approximately 500 ng of total RNA. ARM-PCR, slightly modified, supplied the TCR beta libraries through three nested multiplex PCR rounds. The study ran its first two PCR rounds for around 10 cycles each, using TRBV1-TRBV30 forward primers and a C-beta reverse primer. TCRdb reanalysed the multiplex PCR reads using MiXCR and keeps one entry per CDR3 protein. Of more than 30,000 distinct CDR3 sequences listed, roughly 80% were seen once; the top ten hold 37%. The germline gives CDR1 MNHNS, CDR2 SASEGT. The CDR3 consists of 15 residues.

The receptor was isolated from a man aged 40-49 years with primary liver carcinoma and hepatitis B virus infection. This chain joins TRBV6-1 and TRBJ2-4; D call uncertain. The specimen was tumor-adjacent normal liver tissue. DNA of the CDR3: TGTACCGGCAGTGAAATCGGGCTAGCCAAAAACATTCAGTACTTC. This gives the protein CTGSEIGLAKNIQYF.